This T cell receptor (beta chain) originates from a study of control samples from healthy donors and cancer patients. Germline trimming cut 4 bases from V and 5 bases from J; bases unmatched to any gene: 15. The length of the CDR3 is 17 residues. Per the germline V gene, CDR1 is SGDLS and CDR2 is YYNGEE. The method was immunoSEQ multiplex PCR; TCRdb's version includes in-frame clones alone and lacks a portion of them. The sample gives fewer than 90,000 clones, 70% to 90% of which show up once; around 5.4% is in the top ten. This TCR was recovered from a woman aged 45-59 years in good health. The chain carries TRBV9 and TRBJ1-2, with 9 bases aligning to TRBD1. The sample taken for sequencing was blood. The CDR3 region has the DNA TGTGCCAGCAGCCCCTCCGGGACAGGGCGGTCATATTATGGCTACACCTTC. Translation: CASSPSGTGRSYYGYTF.